This passage covers 21 T cell receptor beta chains from one sample sequenced in a study of long-term antiretroviral therapy in people with HIV. The libraries were made with immunoSEQ v3.0 at survey level. Produced via immunoSEQ multiplex PCR; TCRdb's table is partial and in-frame only. The table has tens of thousands of clones, nearly 95% seen once. This sample comprised unsorted PBMCs, obtained 3.7 years after starting antiretroviral therapy. The receptors here all came from a woman aged 45 to 65 with HIV.

The chain joins TRBV5-1 to TRBJ2-1; tentative D call: TRBD1 (5 bases). Per germline, CDR1 SGHRS and CDR2 YFSETQ. V gave up 4 bases and J gave up 3 bases, with 14 bases separating them. CDR3 length: 15 residues. The DNA for the CDR3 is TGCGCCAGCAGCCCAATATCAGGGTTCTACAATGAGCAGTTCTTC. As protein: CASSPISGFYNEQFF. The full variable domain, rest sourced from reference TRBV5-1 and TRBJ2-1, is KAGVTQTPRYLIKTRGQQVTLSCSPISGHRSVSWYQQTPGQGLQFLFEYFSETQRNKGNFPGRFSGRQFSNSRSEMNVSTLELGDSALYLCASSPISGFYNEQFFGPGTRLTVL.

The chain recombines TRBV27 with TRBJ1-2; TRBD1 matches 7 bases. This CDR3 is 15 amino acids long. Losses at the gene ends were 5 bases for V and 0 bases for J; bases not matched to a gene: 6. Germline CDR1 MNHEY, CDR2 SMNVEV (reference sequence). The chain's CDR3 is CASSPRDRPNYGYTF. CDR3 DNA: TGTGCCAGCAGTCCCCGGGACAGACCTAACTATGGCTACACCTTC.

This chain connects TRBV5-6 to TRBJ1-1; tentatively, D is TRBD1 (5 bases). V gave up 0 bases and J gave up 1 base, with 22 bases separating them. The germline V gene encodes CDR1 SGHDT and CDR2 YYEEEE. The CDR3 runs to 19 residues. The CDR3 DNA reads TGTGCCAGCAGCTTGGTCCTGTCTGTCTCCAGGGTCCAGAACACTGAAGCTTTCTTT. This encodes CASSLVLSVSRVQNTEAFF.

The V and J genes are TRBV18 and TRBJ2-7, with TRBD2 matching 11 bases. Germline V gene data show CDR1 as KGHSH and CDR2 as LQKENI. J was trimmed by 2 bases and V by 3 bases; bases with no gene match: 3. The CDR3 has 15 residues. For the CDR3, the DNA is TGTGCCAGCTCACCGGCTAGCGGGGGGACCTACGAGCAGTACTTC. This codes for CASSPASGGTYEQYF. The entire variable domain, with the rest obtained from reference TRBV18 and TRBJ2-7, is as follows: NAGVMQNPRHLVRRRGQEARLRCSPMKGHSHVYWYRQLPEEGLKFMVYLQKENIIDESGMPKERFSAEFPKEGPSILRIQQVVRGDSAAYFCASSPASGGTYEQYFGPGTRLTVT.

The chain has TRBV7-3 and TRBJ2-2; 7 nucleotides match TRBD1. The CDR3 loop spans 16 amino acids. The germline V gene has CDR1 SGHTA and CDR2 FQGTGA. V lost 4 bases and J lost 7; bases outside the gene matches: 12. The CDR3 DNA sequence: TGTGCCAGCAGCTCCGGCCGGGCAGGGGGAGTCGGGGAGCTGTTTTTT. It encodes CASSSGRAGGVGELFF.

This chain joins TRBV11-2 and TRBJ2-4; perhaps TRBD1 as D (5 bases). The ends were cut back, 5 bases at V and 1 base at J, with 12 bases in the middle. There are 15 residues in the CDR3. The germline V gene has CDR1 SGHAT and CDR2 FQNNGV. The CDR3 protein is CASSPEKGAKNIQYF. CDR3 nucleotide sequence: TGTGCCAGCAGCCCGGAGAAGGGGGCCAAAAACATTCAGTACTTC.

The V call is TRBV11-1, the J call TRBJ1-4, with D tentatively TRBD1 (5 bases). V dropped 3 bases and J dropped 8 bases, with 22 bases sitting between them. CDR1 is SGHAT, CDR2 FQDESV, per germline (reference sequence). The CDR3 consists of 17 residues. This CDR3 reads CASSFAITGTPGEKLFF. The CDR3 nucleotides are TGTGCCAGCAGCTTCGCAATTACCGGGACTCCAGGAGAAAAACTGTTTTTT.

The rearrangement joins TRBV9 to TRBJ1-6; 7 bases align to TRBD1. V lost 0 bases, J lost 9 bases, and 9 bases stayed unmatched. CDR3 size: 16 residues. Germline-derived CDR1 and CDR2 are SGDLS and YYNGEE. CDR3 region: CASSVGGQRGGSPLHF. The CDR3 coding sequence is TGTGCCAGCAGCGTAGGGGGACAGCGCGGAGGTTCACCCCTCCACTTT.

J is TRBJ2-3 and V is TRBV7-6; 12 nucleotides match TRBD2. The germline V gene encodes CDR1 SGHVS and CDR2 FNYEAQ. This CDR3 spans 18 amino acids. The V segment lost 5 bases and the J segment 1 base; nucleotides outside the gene matches: 10. The CDR3 region has the DNA TGTGCCAGCAGCCGCCAACCGACTAGCGGGGGACGCACAGATACGCAGTATTTT. Protein sequence: CASSRQPTSGGRTDTQYF. The complete variable domain, with remaining parts taken from reference TRBV7-6 and TRBJ2-3, reads GAGVSQSPRYKVTKRGQDVALRCDPISGHVSLYWYRQALGQGPEFLTYFNYEAQQDKSGLPNDRFSAERPEGSISTLTIQRTEQRDSAMYRCASSRQPTSGGRTDTQYFGPGTRLTVL.

The V call is TRBV7-2, the J call TRBJ2-3; the D gene is possibly TRBD1 (6 bases). Trimming removed 1 base at V and 1 base at J, with 15 bases between. This CDR3 has 17 amino acids. Germline V gene data show CDR1 as SGHTA and CDR2 as FQGNSA. CDR3 nucleotides: TGTGCCAGCAGCTTAGTAGGGGGACCGACCCGCACAGATACGCAGTATTTT. Translated, it gives CASSLVGGPTRTDTQYF.

This chain connects TRBV5-5 to TRBJ2-1; 8 bases match TRBD1. CDR1 SGHKS and CDR2 YYEKEE come from the germline V gene (reference sequence). CDR3 size: 14 residues. Trimming at V came to 4 bases and at J to 3 bases, leaving 3 bases not matched to a gene. The CDR3, as DNA: TGTGCCAGCAGCGTCGGGACAGGCTACAATGAGCAGTTCTTC. Its protein product is CASSVGTGYNEQFF. Full variable domain (missing parts from reference TRBV5-5 and TRBJ2-1): DAGVTQSPTHLIKTRGQQVTLRCSPISGHKSVSWYQQVLGQGPQFIFQYYEKEERGRGNFPDRFSARQFPNYSSELNVNALLLGDSALYLCASSVGTGYNEQFFGPGTRLTVL.

This clone was seen a single time. The chain employs TRBV20-1 and TRBJ1-2; D not resolved. The CDR3 spans 11 residues. Per germline, CDR1 DFQATT and CDR2 SNEGSKA (reference sequence). V gave up 4 bases and J gave up 12 bases, with 15 bases separating them. CDR3 loop: CSANPPGSHTF. CDR3 bases: TGCAGTGCTAATCCTCCGGGAAGCCACACCTTC.

The gene calls are TRBV15 and TRBJ1-3; D is unclear. This CDR3 comprises 13 residues. The V gene lost 0 bases and the J gene lost 12 bases, with 12 bases spanning the gap. Germline values: CDR1 LNHNV, CDR2 YYDKDF (reference sequence). CDR3 coding DNA: TGTGCCACCAGCAGAGATCGGGGAGGGAACATATATTTT. Residues: CATSRDRGGNIYF.

This chain uses TRBV12-5 with TRBJ1-5, with D possibly matching TRBD1 (5 bases). The CDR3 is 16 amino acids. V gave up 1 base and J gave up 4 bases, with 14 bases separating them. CDR1 LGHNT and CDR2 FRNRAP come from the germline V gene. The chain's CDR3 is CASGLGMWGANQPQHF. The CDR3 region has the DNA TGTGCTAGTGGTTTGGGTATGTGGGGCGCAAATCAGCCCCAGCATTTT.

V is TRBV5-1 and J is TRBJ1-6; D is perhaps TRBD1 (6 bases). Germline V gene data show CDR1 as SGHRS and CDR2 as YFSETQ. This CDR3 is 15 amino acids long. The V end was cut by 4 bases, the J end by 4 bases, with 12 bases between. The CDR3 region is CASSAEGGYNSPLHF. The CDR3 nucleotides are TGCGCCAGCAGCGCCGAGGGGGGGTATAATTCACCCCTCCACTTT.

This sequence joins TRBV2 and TRBJ1-6; a possible D gene is TRBD1 (5 bases). Germline CDR1 reads SNHLY; CDR2 reads FYNNEI. This CDR3 region has 14 residues. V lost 8 bases to trimming and J lost 10 bases, with 18 bases between them. The CDR3 loop reads CASGRQRGGSPLHF. CDR3 nucleotide sequence: TGTGCCAGCGGGAGACAGAGGGGTGGGTCACCCCTCCACTTT.

This chain joins TRBV14 and TRBJ1-1; 10 bases map to TRBD1. The CDR3 spans 16 residues. Germline CDR1 and CDR2: SGHDN and FVKESK. Trimming at V came to 4 bases and at J to 0 bases, leaving 5 bases not matched to a gene. CDR3 DNA: TGTGCCAGCAGCCTACGACAGGGGGCGGTGAACACTGAAGCTTTCTTT. Translated: CASSLRQGAVNTEAFF. Variable domain in full (rest from reference TRBV14 and TRBJ1-1): EAGVTQFPSHSVIEKGQTVTLRCDPISGHDNLYWYRRVMGKEIKFLLHFVKESKQDESGMPNNRFLAERTGGTYSTLKVQPAELEDSGVYFCASSLRQGAVNTEAFFGQGTRLTVV.

The chain combines TRBV9 with TRBJ1-1; weak D call: TRBD1 (5 bases). The V and J ends lost 0 bases and 5 bases respectively, with 11 bases between them. CDR1 is SGDLS and CDR2 is YYNGEE in the germline V gene. The CDR3 length is 14 residues. The CDR3 protein is CASSVVVAGTEAFF. The CDR3, as DNA: TGTGCCAGCAGCGTAGTGGTGGCAGGGACTGAAGCTTTCTTT.

The chain combines TRBV5-1 with TRBJ1-6, with 11 bases matching TRBD1. Trimming took 0 bases from V and 9 from J; bases not matched to a gene: 5. The CDR3 covers 16 residues. The germline gives CDR1 SGHRS, CDR2 YFSETQ. CDR3 sequence: CASSLGPGQGGSPLHF. DNA for the CDR3: TGCGCCAGCAGCTTGGGACCGGGACAGGGGGGTTCACCCCTCCACTTT.

This clone has only one observation. This rearrangement joins TRBV5-6 to TRBJ1-6; D uncertain. Germline V gene lookup returns CDR1 SGHDT and CDR2 YYEEEE. The CDR3 has 14 amino acids. Trimming removed 0 bases at V and 7 bases at J, with 8 bases between. The CDR3 reads CASSLESSNSPLHF. The CDR3 nucleotides are TGTGCCAGCAGCTTGGAGTCCAGCAATTCACCCCTCCACTTT.

This clone showed up just once. The chain employs TRBV6-6 and TRBJ1-6; D not resolved. Trimming took off 0 bases at V and 7 bases at J, with 7 bases between the two ends. Germline CDR1 and CDR2: MNHNY and SVGAGI (reference sequence). CDR3 size: 14 residues. Here the CDR3 DNA reads TGTGCCAGCAGTTACTCGACACCCAATTCACCCCTCCACTTT. It is translated as CASSYSTPNSPLHF.